The clone carrying this T cell receptor (beta chain) was counted at least ten times. As yet, its antigen is unknown. Trimming stripped 8 bases from V and 1 base from J, with 9 bases between. Germline CDR1 reads SNHLY; CDR2 reads FYNNEI. The CDR3 has 13 residues. This sample is part of a study of T cells in Graves' hyperthyroidism and ophthalmopathy. RNA transcripts gave rise to amplified TCR beta CDR3 regions. Using the HTBI primer set, a first-round RT-PCR was run on the TCR CDR3. Via MiXCR, TCRdb re-called the multiplex PCR reads, giving one row per CDR3 protein. The sample shows about 350,000 distinct CDR3 sequences, less than 20% of them seen only once. General study points: Most expanded thyroid clonotypes above 0.001 recurred in blood.

The receptor was derived from a woman in her forties with Graves' ophthalmopathy. The chain combines TRBV2 with TRBJ1-5; TRBD1 is a possible D gene (6 bases). The sample comprised blood. CDR3 amino acids: CASGGRSNQPQHF. CDR3 DNA sequence: TGTGCCAGCGGGGGCAGGAGCAATCAGCCCCAGCATTTT.